This T cell receptor beta chain comes out of a study of blood T cell repertoires in COVID-19. Per the germline V gene, CDR1 is SGHRS and CDR2 is YFSETQ. This CDR3 comprises 15 residues. Trimming cost V 3 bases and J 6 bases; bases outside gene matches: 2. The method was immunoSEQ multiplex PCR; TCRdb's version includes in-frame clones alone and lacks a portion of them. The table has some 280,000 clones, around 90% seen once; the top ten hold less than 1%. The chain recombines TRBV5-1 with TRBJ2-3, with 15 bases matching TRBD2. Sequenced material: peripheral blood. This clonotype was obtained from a woman aged 40 to 49 who had recovered from COVID-19. The CDR3 region has the DNA TGCGCCAGCAGCTCGGGACTAGCGGGGGGCGATACGCAGTATTTT. It yields the protein CASSSGLAGGDTQYF.